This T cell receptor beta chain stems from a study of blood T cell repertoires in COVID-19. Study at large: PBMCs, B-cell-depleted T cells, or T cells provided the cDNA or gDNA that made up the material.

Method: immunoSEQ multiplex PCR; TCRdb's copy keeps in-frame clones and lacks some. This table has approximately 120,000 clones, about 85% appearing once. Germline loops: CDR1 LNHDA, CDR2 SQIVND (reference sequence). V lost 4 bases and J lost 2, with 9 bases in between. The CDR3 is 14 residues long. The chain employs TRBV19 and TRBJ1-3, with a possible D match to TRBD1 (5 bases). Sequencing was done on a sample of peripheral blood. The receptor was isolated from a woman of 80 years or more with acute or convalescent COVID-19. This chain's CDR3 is CASSRGVTGNTIYF. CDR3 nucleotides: TGTGCCAGTAGTAGGGGGGTAACTGGAAACACCATATATTTT.